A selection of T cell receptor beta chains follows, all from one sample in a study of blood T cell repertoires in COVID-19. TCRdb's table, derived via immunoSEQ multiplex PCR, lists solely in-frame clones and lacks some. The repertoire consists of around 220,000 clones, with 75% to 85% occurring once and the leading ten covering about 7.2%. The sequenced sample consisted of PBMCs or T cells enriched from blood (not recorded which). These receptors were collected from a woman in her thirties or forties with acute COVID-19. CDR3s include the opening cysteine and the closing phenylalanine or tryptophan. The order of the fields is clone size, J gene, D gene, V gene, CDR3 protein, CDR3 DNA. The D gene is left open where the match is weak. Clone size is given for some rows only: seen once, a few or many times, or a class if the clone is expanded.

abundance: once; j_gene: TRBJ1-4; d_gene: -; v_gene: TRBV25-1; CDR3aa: CASSETQGGEKLFF; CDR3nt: TGTGCCAGCAGTGAAACACAGGGCGGTGAAAAACTGTTTTTT
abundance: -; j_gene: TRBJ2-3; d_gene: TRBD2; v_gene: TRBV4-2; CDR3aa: CASSQGLAGGGGRTDTQYF; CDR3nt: TGTGCCAGCAGCCAAGGACTAGCGGGAGGGGGGGGTCGCACAGATACGCAGTATTTT
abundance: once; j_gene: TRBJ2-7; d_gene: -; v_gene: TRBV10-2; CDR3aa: CASGQTYEQYF; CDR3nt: TGCGCCAGCGGCCAGACCTACGAGCAGTACTTC
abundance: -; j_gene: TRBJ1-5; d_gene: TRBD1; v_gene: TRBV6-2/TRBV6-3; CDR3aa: CASSDTLGTGPYSNQPQHF; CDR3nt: TGTGCCAGCAGCGATACCCTCGGGACAGGGCCTTATAGCAATCAGCCCCAGCATTTT
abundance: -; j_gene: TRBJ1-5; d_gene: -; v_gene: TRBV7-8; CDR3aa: CASSLLAGDGNQPQHF; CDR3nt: TGTGCCAGCAGCTTACTCGCAGGGGACGGCAATCAGCCCCAGCATTTT
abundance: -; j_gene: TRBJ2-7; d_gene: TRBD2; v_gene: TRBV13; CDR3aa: CASRGLAGSHEQYF; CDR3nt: TGTGCCAGCAGGGGACTAGCGGGGTCCCACGAGCAGTACTTC
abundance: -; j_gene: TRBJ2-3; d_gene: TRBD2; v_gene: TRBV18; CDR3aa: CASSPTGTRGTQYF; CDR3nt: TGTGCCAGCTCACCAACCGGGACTAGGGGGACGCAGTATTTT
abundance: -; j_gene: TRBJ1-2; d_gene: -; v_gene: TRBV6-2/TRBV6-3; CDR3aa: CASSYERPPQSGYTF; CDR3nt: TGTGCCAGCAGTTACGAGAGGCCCCCTCAGTCTGGCTACACCTTC
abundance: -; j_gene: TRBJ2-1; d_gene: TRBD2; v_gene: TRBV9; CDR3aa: CASSVDGTSGVYNEQFF; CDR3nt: TGTGCCAGCAGCGTAGATGGAACTAGCGGGGTATACAATGAGCAGTTCTTC
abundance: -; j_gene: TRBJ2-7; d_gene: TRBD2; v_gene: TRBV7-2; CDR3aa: CASSLASGSPSEQYF; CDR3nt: TGTGCCAGCAGCTTAGCTAGCGGGAGCCCTTCCGAGCAGTACTTC
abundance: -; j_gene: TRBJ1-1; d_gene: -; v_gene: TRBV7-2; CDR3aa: CASSLEAGRGTEAFF; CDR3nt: TGTGCCAGCAGCTTAGAGGCAGGGCGGGGAACTGAAGCTTTCTTT
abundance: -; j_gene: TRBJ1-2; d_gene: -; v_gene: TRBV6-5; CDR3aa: CASSPDTSYGYTF; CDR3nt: TGTGCCAGCAGCCCGGACACTTCCTATGGCTACACCTTC
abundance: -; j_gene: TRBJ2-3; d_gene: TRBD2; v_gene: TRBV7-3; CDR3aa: CASSPGSGRAADTQYF; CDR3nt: TGTGCCAGCAGCCCCGGGAGCGGGAGGGCCGCAGATACGCAGTATTTT
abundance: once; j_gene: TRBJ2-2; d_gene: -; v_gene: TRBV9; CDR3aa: CASSDRDLGRFTGELFF; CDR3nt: TGTGCCAGCAGCGACAGGGACCTGGGGCGATTCACCGGGGAGCTGTTTTTT
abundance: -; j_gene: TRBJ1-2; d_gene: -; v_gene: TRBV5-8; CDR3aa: CASSLDRAAYGYTF; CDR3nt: TGTGCCAGCAGCTTGGACAGGGCGGCCTATGGCTACACCTTC
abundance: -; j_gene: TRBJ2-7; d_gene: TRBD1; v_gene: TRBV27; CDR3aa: CASSFGQGSNYEQYF; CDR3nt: TGTGCCAGCAGTTTTGGACAGGGGTCGAACTACGAGCAGTACTTC
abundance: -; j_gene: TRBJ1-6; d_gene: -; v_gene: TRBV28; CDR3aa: CGGGSPLHF; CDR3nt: TGCGGGGGGGGGTCACCCCTCCACTTT
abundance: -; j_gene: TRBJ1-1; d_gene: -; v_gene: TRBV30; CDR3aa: CAWNPGTDTEAFF; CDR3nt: TGTGCCTGGAATCCGGGTACCGACACTGAAGCTTTCTTT
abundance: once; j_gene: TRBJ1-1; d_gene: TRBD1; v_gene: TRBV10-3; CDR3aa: CAISESRDRATEAFF; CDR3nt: TGTGCCATCAGTGAGTCGAGGGACAGGGCAACTGAAGCTTTCTTT
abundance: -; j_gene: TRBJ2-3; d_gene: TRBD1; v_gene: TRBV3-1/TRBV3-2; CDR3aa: CASSQVKRGPGRDTQYF; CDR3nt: TGTGCCAGCAGCCAAGTGAAGAGGGGGCCGGGCCGAGATACGCAGTATTTT
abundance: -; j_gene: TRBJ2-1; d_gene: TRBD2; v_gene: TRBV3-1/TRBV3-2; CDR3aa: CASSRASGTYNEQFF; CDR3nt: TGTGCCAGCAGCCGGGCTAGCGGGACGTACAATGAGCAGTTCTTC
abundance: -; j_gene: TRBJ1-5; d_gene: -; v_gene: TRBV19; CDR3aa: CASSQFSSGGNQPQHF; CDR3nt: TGTGCCAGTAGTCAATTCTCATCGGGGGGCAATCAGCCCCAGCATTTT
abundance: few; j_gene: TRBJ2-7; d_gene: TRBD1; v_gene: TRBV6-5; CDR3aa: CASSLGQGVIWYF; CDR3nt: TGTGCCAGCAGCCTGGGACAGGGGGTAATCTGGTACTTC
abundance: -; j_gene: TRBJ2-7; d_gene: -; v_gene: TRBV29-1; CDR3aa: CSVPGATTWEQYF; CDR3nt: TGCAGCGTTCCAGGGGCCACTACTTGGGAGCAGTACTTC
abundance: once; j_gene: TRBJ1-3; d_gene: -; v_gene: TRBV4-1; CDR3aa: CASSLLPTVSGNTIYF; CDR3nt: TGCGCCAGCAGCCTTCTACCGACAGTCTCTGGAAACACCATATATTTT
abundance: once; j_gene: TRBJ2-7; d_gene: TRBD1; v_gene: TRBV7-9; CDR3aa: CASSLAMTGGSYEQYF; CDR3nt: TGTGCCAGCAGCTTAGCGATGACAGGGGGCTCCTACGAGCAGTACTTC
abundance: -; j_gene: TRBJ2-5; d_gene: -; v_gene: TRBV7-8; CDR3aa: CASSLSGRETQYF; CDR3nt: TGTGCCAGCAGCTTATCTGGGAGAGAGACCCAGTACTTC
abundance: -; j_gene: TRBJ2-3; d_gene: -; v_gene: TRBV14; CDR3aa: CASSWTPYTQYF; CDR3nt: TGTGCCAGCAGCTGGACTCCGTATACGCAGTATTTT
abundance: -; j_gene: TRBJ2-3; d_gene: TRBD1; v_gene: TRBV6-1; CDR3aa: CASSEATGTGADTQYF; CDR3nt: TGTGCCAGCAGTGAAGCCACCGGGACAGGGGCCGATACGCAGTATTTT
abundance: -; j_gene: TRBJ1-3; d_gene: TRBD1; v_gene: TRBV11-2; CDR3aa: CASSSRTGGSGNTIYF; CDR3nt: TGTGCCAGCAGCAGCAGGACAGGGGGTTCTGGAAACACCATATATTTT